The 30 T cell receptor beta chains given below trace back to one sample, sequenced in a study of CD4 and CD8 cells across lung adenocarcinoma regions. MiXCR, applied by TCRdb to the PCR reads, yields one record per CDR3 protein. The data contain over 10,000 distinct CDR3 sequences, roughly 60% of them singletons. Sequencing input: CD8+ T cells from the margin of a lung tumor. All receptors derive from a female donor with lung adenocarcinoma. The CD4 and CD8 labels of this study may be unreliable.

The chain recombines TRBV10-3 with TRBJ2-5; 13 positions match TRBD2. The J call is in doubt because the DNA end fits TRBJ2-7 better. The CDR3 has 15 residues. CDR1 is ENHRY and CDR2 is SYGVKD in the germline V gene. The CDR3 region has the DNA TGTGCCATCAGTACTGGGACTAGCGGGAACTACGAGCAGTACTTC. This encodes CAISTGTSGNYEQYF.

This clonotype is medium-sized by share. The chain employs TRBV10-1 and TRBJ2-1, with a possible D match to TRBD1 (5 bases). Gene TRBJ2-7 matches the end of the DNA better, so the J call may be wrong. The CDR3 is 14 amino acids. CDR1 and CDR2 from the germline V gene are WNHNN and SYGVQD (reference sequence). DNA of the CDR3: TGCGCCAGCAGTGAGTCCCAGACAGCCTACGAGCAGTACTTC. The encoded protein is CASSESQTAYEQYF.

This clonotype has only one observation. V is TRBV6-1 and J is TRBJ2-3, with no clear D. This CDR3 has 14 amino acids. The V end lost 0 bases, the J end lost 4 bases, and 8 bases lay between the germline ends. Germline-derived CDR1 and CDR2 are MNHNS and SASEGT. CDR3 residues: CASSEAFPPDTQYF. The CDR3 coding sequence is TGTGCCAGCAGTGAAGCATTTCCGCCAGATACGCAGTATTTT.

This clonotype is judged medium-sized. The chain combines TRBV6-1 with TRBJ1-1, with D uncertain. The CDR3 spans 12 residues. Germline V gene lookup returns CDR1 MNHNS and CDR2 SASEGT. The ends were cut back, 7 bases at V and 4 bases at J, with 10 bases in the middle. The CDR3 sequence is CASTWVLTEAFF. Written as DNA, the CDR3 is TGTGCCAGCACGTGGGTTCTCACTGAAGCTTTCTTT.

V is TRBV6-1 and J is TRBJ1-4; 7 bases map to TRBD1. J gave up 8 bases and V 7 bases, and 10 bases lay outside the gene matches. The CDR3 runs to 14 residues. Germline assignment: CDR1 MNHNS and CDR2 SASEGT. The CDR3: CASKKGDRVEKLFF. The CDR3 nucleotides are TGTGCCAGCAAGAAAGGTGACAGGGTGGAAAAACTGTTTTTT.

The chain uses TRBV6-1 and TRBJ2-4; 7 nucleotides align to TRBD1. The trim removed 2 bases at V and 13 bases at J, leaving 20 bases unmatched. CDR1 and CDR2 (germline): MNHNS, SASEGT. This CDR3 has 17 residues. CDR3 bases: TGTGCCAGCAGTGAACGGGAAGGGGGCAGCTCCCAAGAGACGCAGTACTTC. Protein sequence: CASSEREGGSSQETQYF.

By proportion, this clonotype is medium-sized. The gene calls are TRBV4-1 and TRBJ1-2, with 8 bases identical to TRBD1. The CDR3 runs to 14 residues. V was clipped by 3 bases and J by 3 bases; unmatched bases: 3. Germline V gene lookup returns CDR1 MGHRA and CDR2 YSYEKL. CDR3 residues: CASSQQGADYGYTF. CDR3 bases: TGCGCCAGCAGCCAGCAGGGGGCAGACTATGGCTACACCTTC.

There are many counts of this clonotype. The chain has TRBV6-5 and TRBJ1-4; D is undetermined. Trimming took 0 bases from V and 6 from J, leaving 14 bases between them. The CDR3 spans 16 residues. CDR1 MNHEY and CDR2 SVGAGI come from the germline V gene. The CDR3 here is CASSYSTVRSHEKLFF. In nucleotides, the CDR3 is TGTGCCAGCAGTTACTCGACGGTGCGGTCCCATGAAAAACTGTTTTTT.

Notes on this clonotype: Germline and junction disagree at one end, which may indicate a read error. The chain has TRBV6-1 and TRBJ2-3, with 8 bases matching TRBD2. The germline V gene encodes CDR1 MNHNS and CDR2 SASEGT. The length of the CDR3 is 15 residues. The CDR3 bases are TGTGCCGCGAGTCCGGGGGGGCGGGGCCAAGATACCCAGTATTTT. Its protein is CAASPGGRGQDTQYF.

This clonotype has a single count. The genes are TRBV6-1 and TRBJ2-1, with D maybe TRBD2 (5 bases). The better agreement between TRBJ2-7 and the DNA end casts doubt on the J call. CDR1 is MNHNS, CDR2 SASEGT, per germline. There are 14 residues in the CDR3. The CDR3 bases are TGTGCCAGCGGAATGGCGGGTGGGGACTACGAGCAGTACTTC. Translated: CASGMAGGDYEQYF.

The chain employs TRBV7-2 and TRBJ2-3, with a tentative D call TRBD2 (5 bases). Germline CDR1 is SGHTA and CDR2 is FQGNSA. The CDR3 has 13 amino acids. The V and J ends lost 7 bases and 5 bases respectively, with 13 bases between them. CDR3 loop: CASTYHAGDTQYF. DNA for the CDR3: TGTGCCAGCACCTACCACGCGGGAGATACGCAGTATTTT.

The V call is TRBV6-5, the J call TRBJ2-2; TRBD1 might be the D (5 bases). There are 16 residues in the CDR3. Germline CDR1 is MNHEY and CDR2 is SVGAGI. V shed 2 bases and J shed 3 bases, with 13 bases lying between them. CDR3: CASSYLQGLDTGELFF. As DNA, the CDR3 is TGTGCCAGCAGTTACCTCCAGGGTTTGGACACCGGGGAGCTGTTTTTT.

A remark on this clonotype: Mismatch with germline at one junction end may stem from a read error. This chain links TRBV6-1 with TRBJ2-4, with D possibly being TRBD2 (6 bases). The CDR3 covers 14 residues. The germline CDR1 and CDR2 sequences are MNHNS and SASEGT. This chain's CDR3 is CGSSGERAKNTQYF. The CDR3 DNA is TGTGGCAGCTCGGGGGAGAGAGCAAAAAATACTCAGTACTTT.

This clonotype was observed a handful of times. The rearrangement joins TRBV3-1 to TRBJ1-2; TRBD1 matches 9 bases. The J segment lost 6 bases and the V segment lost 2 bases, leaving 7 bases of the junction unmatched. Germline lookup yields CDR1 LGHDT and CDR2 YNNKEL (reference sequence). The CDR3 extends over 15 amino acids. The DNA of the CDR3 is TGTGCCAGCAGCCAAACCCGACAGGGGGAAGATGGCTACACCTTC. Its translation is CASSQTRQGEDGYTF.

Of note for this clonotype: A much larger clone lies one base from this, so it may be a read error. The rearrangement uses TRBV7-2 and TRBJ2-4, with D maybe TRBD1 (6 bases). The CDR3 covers 13 residues. Looked up from germline, CDR1 is SGHTA and CDR2 is FQGNSA. The CDR3 here is CASSSNRDDPIDF. The CDR3 DNA reads as TGTGCCAGCAGTTCCAACAGGGACGACCCCATAGACTTC. Full variable domain (outside the CDR3, taken from reference TRBV7-2 and TRBJ2-4): GAGVSQSPSNKVTEKGKDVELRCDPISGHTALYWYRQSLGQGLEFLIYFQGNSAPDKSGLPSDRFSAERTGGSVSTLTIQRTQQEDSAVYLCASSSNRDDPIDFGAGTRLSVL.

There are a few counts of this clonotype. The V and J genes are TRBV6-1 and TRBJ2-4, with a possible D match to TRBD2 (6 bases). The CDR3 has 15 residues. V was pared by 6 bases and J by 1 base, with 13 bases between. CDR1 MNHNS and CDR2 SASEGT come from the germline V gene. CDR3 DNA sequence: TGTGCCAGCAGCACTACTAGCCCGGCCAAAAACATTCAGTACTTC. This codes for CASSTTSPAKNIQYF.

The chain uses TRBV6-4 and TRBJ2-4; D possibly uses TRBD1 or TRBD2 (5 bases each). The CDR3 runs 15 residues. V lost 6 bases and J lost 10, with 22 bases in between. Looked up from germline, CDR1 is MRHNA and CDR2 is SNTAGT. The CDR3 spells CASSSGPWGTNIQYF. CDR3 DNA sequence: TGTGCCAGCAGCTCGGGGCCGTGGGGAACAAATATTCAGTACTTC.

By share, this clonotype counts as medium-sized. This chain uses TRBV7-2 with TRBJ2-1; D possibly corresponds to TRBD1 (5 bases). The V end was cut by 0 bases, the J end by 3 bases, with 9 bases between. CDR3 length: 15 amino acids. Germline lookup yields CDR1 SGHTA and CDR2 FQGNSA. CDR3 nucleotides: TGTGCCAGCAGCTTAGCGGGGCAGGGCTACAATGAGCAGTTCTTC. This sequence encodes CASSLAGQGYNEQFF. Using reference TRBV7-2 and TRBJ2-1 for the parts outside the CDR3, the full variable domain is GAGVSQSPSNKVTEKGKDVELRCDPISGHTALYWYRQSLGQGLEFLIYFQGNSAPDKSGLPSDRFSAERTGGSVSTLTIQRTQQEDSAVYLCASSLAGQGYNEQFFGPGTRLTVL.

Note on this clonotype: One base away lies a much larger clone, so this may be a sequencing read error. The rearrangement uses TRBV6-1 and TRBJ2-1; tentative D call: TRBD1 (6 bases). This CDR3 contains 14 residues. Germline CDR1 MNHNS, CDR2 SASEGT. Trimming removed 6 bases from V and 13 bases from J, with 22 bases in between. The CDR3 region is CASRESWQGKTQFF. In DNA, the CDR3 is TGTGCCAGCAGGGAAAGTTGGCAGGGGAAGACCCAGTTCTTC.

There are many counts of this clonotype. The chain links TRBV11-3 to TRBJ1-4; the D is unclear. Germline V CDR1 and CDR2: SGHNT, YENEEA. The CDR3 is made up of 14 amino acids. The V end lost 1 base, the J end lost 4 bases, and 7 bases lay between the germline ends. Here the CDR3 DNA reads TGTGCCAGCAGCTTAGTGGAGGGTAATGAAAAACTGTTTTTT. The encoded protein is CASSLVEGNEKLFF.

This clonotype was counted only a few times. V is TRBV6-5 and J is TRBJ1-1; 9 bases line up with TRBD1. V lost 4 bases, J lost 1 base, and 4 bases stayed unmatched. Per the germline V gene, CDR1 is MNHEY and CDR2 is SVGAGI. This CDR3 has 15 amino acids. This CDR3 is CASSLTGGGNTEAFF. The CDR3 coding sequence is TGTGCCAGCAGTTTAACAGGGGGCGGGAACACTGAAGCTTTCTTT.

The genes are TRBV11-2 and TRBJ2-3; TRBD2 agrees at 7 bases. V shed 5 bases, J shed 1 base, and the junction held 12 bases outside the gene matches. Germline-derived CDR1 and CDR2 are SGHAT and FQNNGV. The CDR3 contains 17 residues. This CDR3 is CASSNYGTTRRTDTQYF. CDR3 bases: TGTGCCAGCAGCAATTACGGGACTACACGGCGCACAGATACGCAGTATTTT.

The V call is TRBV6-1, the J call TRBJ2-5; D is perhaps TRBD1 (5 bases). The CDR3 length is 15 residues. The V end lost 4 bases, the J end lost 4 bases, and 16 bases lay between the germline ends. Germline CDR1 and CDR2: MNHNS and SASEGT. In DNA, the CDR3 is TGTGCCAGCAGTGCGGTCAGGGTTAAGGGAGAGACCCAGTACTTC. Encoded protein: CASSAVRVKGETQYF.

This clonotype was counted between two and nine times. The chain joins TRBV25-1 to TRBJ2-1, with D possibly TRBD1 on 6 matching bases. The germline CDR1 and CDR2 sequences are MGHDK and SYGVNS. V shed 4 bases and J shed 3 bases, with 13 bases lying between them. This CDR3 is 15 amino acids long. CDR3 amino acids: CASSVLQGNYNEQFF. CDR3 coding DNA: TGTGCCAGCAGTGTTTTGCAGGGGAACTACAATGAGCAGTTCTTC.

This clonotype was seen repeatedly, ten times or more. The chain is built from TRBV6-1 and TRBJ2-5; D possibly corresponds to TRBD1 (5 bases). V dropped 3 bases and J dropped 3 bases, with 11 bases sitting between them. Looked up from germline, CDR1 is MNHNS and CDR2 is SASEGT. This CDR3 is built from 14 residues. CDR3 coding DNA: TGTGCCAGCAGTGAGGTCCGCAGGGAAGAGACCCAGTACTTC. This gives the protein CASSEVRREETQYF.

The genes are TRBV6-1 and TRBJ2-1; no clear D. Germline V gene lookup returns CDR1 MNHNS and CDR2 SASEGT. The V gene lost 4 bases and the J gene lost 10 bases, with 17 bases spanning the gap. This CDR3 has 14 amino acids. CDR3 nucleotide sequence: TGTGCCAGCAGTGGATACGTGGAATTGGACGAGCAGTTCTTC. Protein sequence: CASSGYVELDEQFF.

This clonotype came up a few times. The chain recombines TRBV10-2 with TRBJ2-3; 9 bases align to TRBD2. The closer fit of TRBJ2-7 to the DNA end suggests the J call may be wrong. This CDR3 has 15 residues. Germline V gene data show CDR1 as WSHSY and CDR2 as SAAADI. The CDR3: CASRDLAGSTETQYF. The CDR3 DNA reads TGCGCCAGCAGAGATCTAGCGGGGAGCACAGAGACGCAGTACTTC.

V gene TRBV6-5 combines with J gene TRBJ1-6, with TRBD1 identical over 9 bases. The CDR3 consists of 19 residues. The V segment lost 0 bases and the J segment 0 bases; nucleotides outside the gene matches: 6. The germline V gene has CDR1 MNHEY and CDR2 SVGAGI. Here the CDR3 DNA reads TGTGCCAGCAGTTACTCGGGGGACAGGGCGTTCTCCTATAATTCACCCCTCCACTTT. It translates to CASSYSGDRAFSYNSPLHF.

The count of this clonotype is one. The gene calls are TRBV7-2 and TRBJ2-7; D not resolved. Trimming pared 2 bases from V and 4 bases from J, leaving 15 bases between. This CDR3 is built from 15 residues. The germline CDR1 and CDR2 sequences are SGHTA and FQGNSA. Here the CDR3 reads CASSLFHQLNYEQYF. The CDR3 DNA sequence: TGTGCCAGCAGCTTATTTCACCAATTGAATTACGAGCAGTACTTC.

This sequence joins TRBV6-1 and TRBJ2-3; D ambiguous. CDR1 and CDR2 (germline): MNHNS, SASEGT. The CDR3 loop spans 14 amino acids. V gave up 7 bases and J gave up 2 bases, with 13 bases separating them. The DNA for the CDR3 is TGTGCCAGCAATCCTCAGGCGTTCACAGATACGCAGTATTTT. Its protein is CASNPQAFTDTQYF.